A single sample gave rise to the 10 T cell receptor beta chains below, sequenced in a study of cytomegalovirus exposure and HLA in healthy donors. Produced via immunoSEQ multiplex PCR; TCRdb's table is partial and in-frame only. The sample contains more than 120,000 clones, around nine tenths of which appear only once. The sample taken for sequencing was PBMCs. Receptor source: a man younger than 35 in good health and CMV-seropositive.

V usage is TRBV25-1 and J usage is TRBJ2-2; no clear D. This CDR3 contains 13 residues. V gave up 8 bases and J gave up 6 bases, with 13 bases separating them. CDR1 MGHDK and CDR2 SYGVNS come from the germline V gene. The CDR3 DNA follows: TGTGCCAGCGCTCCTACCTTCCCCGGGGAGCTGTTTTTT. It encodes CASAPTFPGELFF. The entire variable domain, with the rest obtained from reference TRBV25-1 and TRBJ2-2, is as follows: EADIYQTPRYLVIGTGKKITLECSQTMGHDKMYWYQQDPGMELHLIHYSYGVNSTEKGDLSSESTVSRIRTEHFPLTLESARPSHTSQYLCASAPTFPGELFFGEGSRLTVL.

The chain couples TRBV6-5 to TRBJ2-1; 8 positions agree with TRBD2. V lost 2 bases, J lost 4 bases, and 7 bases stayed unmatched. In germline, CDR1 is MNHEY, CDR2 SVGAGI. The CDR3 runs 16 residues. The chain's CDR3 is CASSYESSGLYNEQFF. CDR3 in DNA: TGTGCCAGCAGTTACGAGTCTAGCGGGCTTTACAATGAGCAGTTCTTC.

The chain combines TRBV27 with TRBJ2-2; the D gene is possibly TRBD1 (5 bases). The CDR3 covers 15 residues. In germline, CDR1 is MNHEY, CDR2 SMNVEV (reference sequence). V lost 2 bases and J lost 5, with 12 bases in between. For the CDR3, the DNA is TGTGCCAGCAGTTTAGCCCTTTCAGGGACCGGGGAGCTGTTTTTT. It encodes CASSLALSGTGELFF.

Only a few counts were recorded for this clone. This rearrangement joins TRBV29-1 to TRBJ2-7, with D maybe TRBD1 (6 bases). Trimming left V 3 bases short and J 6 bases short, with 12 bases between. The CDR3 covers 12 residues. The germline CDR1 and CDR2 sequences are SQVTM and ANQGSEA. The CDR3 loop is CSVEDSRGEQYF. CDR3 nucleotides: TGCAGCGTTGAGGACAGCCGGGGCGAGCAGTACTTC.

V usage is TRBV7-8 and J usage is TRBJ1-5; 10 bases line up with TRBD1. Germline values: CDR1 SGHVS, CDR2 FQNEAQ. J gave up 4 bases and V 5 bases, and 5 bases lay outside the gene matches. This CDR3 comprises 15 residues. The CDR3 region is CASSGWTGGNQPQHF. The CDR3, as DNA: TGTGCCAGCAGCGGATGGACAGGGGGGAATCAGCCCCAGCATTTT.

This chain's CDR3 is CASSPSTGEETQYF. The CDR3 DNA reads as TGTGCCAGCTCACCCTCGACAGGGGAAGAGACCCAGTACTTC. J is TRBJ2-5 and V is TRBV18; 8 nucleotides align to TRBD1. V lost 3 bases to trimming and J lost 3 bases; unmatched junction nucleotides: 3. This CDR3 is 14 amino acids long. In germline, CDR1 is KGHSH, CDR2 LQKENI.

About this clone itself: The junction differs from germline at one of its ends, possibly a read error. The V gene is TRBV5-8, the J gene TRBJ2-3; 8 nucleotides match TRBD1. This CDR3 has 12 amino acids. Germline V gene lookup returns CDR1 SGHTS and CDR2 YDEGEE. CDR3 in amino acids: CASSLGTGTGIF. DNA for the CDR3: TGTGCCAGCAGCTTGGGGACCGGGACAGGTATTTTT. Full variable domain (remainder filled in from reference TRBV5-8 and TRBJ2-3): EAGVTQSPTHLIKTRGQQATLRCSPISGHTSVYWYQQALGLGLQFLLWYDEGEERNRGNFPPRFSGRQFPNYSSELNVNALELEDSALYLCASSLGTGTGIFGPGTRLTVL.

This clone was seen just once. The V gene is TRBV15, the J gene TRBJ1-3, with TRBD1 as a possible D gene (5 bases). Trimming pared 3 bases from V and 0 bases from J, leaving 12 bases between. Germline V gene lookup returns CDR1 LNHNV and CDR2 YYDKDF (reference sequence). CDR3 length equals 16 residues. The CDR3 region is CATSRLTGISGNTIYF. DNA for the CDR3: TGTGCCACCAGCAGGTTAACAGGAATCTCTGGAAACACCATATATTTT.

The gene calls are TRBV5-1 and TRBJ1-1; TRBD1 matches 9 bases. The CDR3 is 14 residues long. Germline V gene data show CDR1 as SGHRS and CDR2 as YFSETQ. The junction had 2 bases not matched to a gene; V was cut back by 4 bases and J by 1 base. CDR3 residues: CASSTQGANTEAFF. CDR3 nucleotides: TGCGCCAGCAGCACACAGGGGGCGAACACTGAAGCTTTCTTT.

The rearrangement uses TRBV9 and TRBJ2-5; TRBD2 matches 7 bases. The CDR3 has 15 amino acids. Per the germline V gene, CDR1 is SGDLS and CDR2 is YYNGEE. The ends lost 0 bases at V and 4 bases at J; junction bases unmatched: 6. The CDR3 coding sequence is TGTGCCAGCAGCGTAGGAGGCGGGGGTGGAGAGACCCAGTACTTC. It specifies CASSVGGGGGETQYF.